The entry below describes one T cell receptor beta chain. Antigen: not known. V was pared by 2 bases and J by 4 bases, with 11 bases between. The CDR3 loop spans 14 amino acids. CDR1 and CDR2 (germline): MDHEN, SYDVKM. The data originate from a study of vaccination and CD4 T cells after COVID-19. Study-wide points: Data came from relatively few convalescent patients and lacked early post-infection timepoints.

Sequence data for DNA of cultured CD4+ T cells were generated by the Oncomine TCR Beta short-read assay. It was cultured CD4+ T cells from which genomic DNA was extracted. TCRdb processed the PCR reads anew with MiXCR; each CDR3 protein has one entry. The sample has approximately 12,000 distinct CDR3 sequences; approximately 71% are singletons. Noted treatment: approximately 11-day PBMC culture with coronavirus spike peptide pools or control peptides (ViraFEST assay). Via ViraFEST, peptide pools expanded antigen-specific T cells before TCR sequencing. The sequence was obtained from a human donor who had recovered from COVID-19. The sample was CD4+ T cells from blood, cultured in vitro. The rearrangement joins TRBV28 to TRBJ1-2; D perhaps matches TRBD1 (5 bases). The DNA of the CDR3 is TGTGCCAGCAGTTTAACAGGAGCTCTCTATGGCTACACCTTC. Translating it yields CASSLTGALYGYTF.